This T cell receptor beta chain was captured in a study of cytomegalovirus exposure and HLA in healthy donors. Background on the study: A later analysis reported the same platform for the 120 validation repertoires and the 666 first-cohort repertoires.

The donors were part of the roughly 120-subject validation cohort, which stood apart from the roughly 640-subject first cohort. Germline loops: CDR1 SNHLY, CDR2 FYNNEI. Trimming pared 1 base from V and 0 bases from J, leaving 7 bases between. The CDR3 runs to 14 residues. Study observations and caveats: Cytomegalovirus association was listed for under 200 TCR beta chains.

Generated by immunoSEQ multiplex PCR, the TCRdb table keeps only in-frame clones and is missing some. The profile shows approximately 170,000 clones, around 85% of them singletons. About this clone: Antigen specificity is unknown.

The sequenced material came from PBMCs. The TCR sequence derives from a man aged 18 to 35 in good health and CMV-seropositive. This chain links TRBV2 with TRBJ2-7, with TRBD1 as a possible D gene (6 bases). The CDR3 nucleotides are TGTGCCAGCAGTGAAGGCAGGGGCTCCTACGAGCAGTACTTC. Its protein is CASSEGRGSYEQYF.